This T cell receptor beta chain was retrieved from a study of T cells in Graves' hyperthyroidism and ophthalmopathy. CDR1 is SGHAT, CDR2 FQNNGV, per germline. Trimming shortened V by 3 bases and J by 7 bases, and 13 bases separated the two germline ends. The CDR3 length is 13 residues. There are many counts of this clonotype. Amplification yielded TCR beta CDR3 regions, with RNA transcripts as the source. First-round RT-PCR targeting the TCR CDR3 was performed with the HTBI primer set. Each CDR3 protein is one row after TCRdb ran MiXCR on the multiplex PCR reads. The sample lists hundreds of thousands of distinct CDR3 sequences, 20% to 25% occurring once.

The sequence was obtained from a man aged 25-40 years with Graves' ophthalmopathy. Sequencing was performed on blood. J is TRBJ2-7 and V is TRBV11-2; D might be TRBD2 (5 bases). DNA for the CDR3: TGTGCCAGCAGCTTTCTCCTCTCGGGGGAGCAGTACTTC. Translation: CASSFLLSGEQYF.